Shown below are 7 T cell receptor beta chains from a single sample sequenced in a study of post-analysis software for immune sequencing data. Study conclusions and caveats: Patients used about five TRBV segments, including TRBV5-6, TRBV5-1 and TRBV20-1, more often than controls.

Their target antigens are unknown. Unique molecular identifiers featured in each of the TCR beta cDNA libraries. TCRdb re-called the PCR reads through MiXCR, storing one row per CDR3 protein. The sample has 600,000 to 700,000 distinct CDR3 sequences, 59% seen once; the top ten hold around 11%. Sequenced input: blood. These receptors originate from a girl under 10 years old with multiple sclerosis.

The chain carries TRBV7-2 and TRBJ2-3; D gene ambiguous. Germline CDR1 SGHTA, CDR2 FQGNSA. The CDR3 is 12 amino acids. V was shortened by 7 bases and J by 6 bases, with 11 bases between the two germline ends. CDR3 region: CASNPYGDTQYF. Here the CDR3 DNA reads TGTGCCAGCAACCCTTATGGGGATACGCAGTATTTT.

The count of this clonotype is one. The V and J genes are TRBV5-1 and TRBJ2-3; 8 bases are a match to TRBD1. V gave up 0 bases and J gave up 1 base; unmatched junction bases: 4. Germline CDR1 SGHRS, CDR2 YFSETQ. The CDR3 runs 16 residues. The CDR3 protein is CASSLGLDRGTDTQYF. CDR3 coding DNA: TGCGCCAGCAGCTTGGGTTTGGACAGGGGCACAGATACGCAGTATTTT.

V is TRBV10-3 and J is TRBJ2-7, with D unresolved. V was clipped by 3 bases and J by 2 bases, with 5 bases between them. Germline V gene sequence: CDR1 ENHRY, CDR2 SYGVKD. This CDR3 has 12 residues. The CDR3 nucleotides are TGTGCCATCAGTGACAGTACCTACGAGCAGTACTTC. Its protein is CAISDSTYEQYF.

This chain uses TRBV4-3 with TRBJ1-5; D unresolved. V was trimmed by 0 bases and J by 6 bases, leaving 9 bases between them. Germline CDR1 reads LGHNA; CDR2 reads YSLEER. This CDR3 comprises 14 residues. The CDR3 here is CASSQDTRVQPQHF. The DNA for the CDR3 is TGCGCCAGCAGCCAAGATACAAGGGTTCAGCCCCAGCATTTT.

This clonotype was picked up a small number of times. The chain couples TRBV9 to TRBJ1-2; possibly TRBD1 for D (5 bases). CDR1 and CDR2 (germline): SGDLS, YYNGEE. This CDR3 is built from 16 residues. Trimming stripped 0 bases from V and 7 bases from J, with 19 bases between. CDR3 in DNA: TGTGCCAGCAGCGTAGCTTTAACGGGGGATCGAGGTGGCTACACCTTC. It codes for CASSVALTGDRGGYTF.

The gene calls are TRBV5-1 and TRBJ2-7, with D perhaps TRBD2 (6 bases). Per germline, CDR1 SGHRS and CDR2 YFSETQ. V lost 1 base, J lost 5 bases, and 19 bases lay in between. The CDR3 is made up of 16 amino acids. The DNA for the CDR3 is TGCGCCAGCAGCTTGCGGGCAGGGTTGGAGGGAGACGAGCAGTACTTC. Protein product: CASSLRAGLEGDEQYF.

This chain links TRBV29-1 with TRBJ1-1; D unresolved. V was pared by 3 bases and J by 0 bases, with 8 bases between. CDR3 length: 13 residues. In germline, CDR1 is SQVTM, CDR2 ANQGSEA. The CDR3 is CSVDEGMNTEAFF. The DNA for the CDR3 is TGCAGCGTTGACGAGGGTATGAACACTGAAGCTTTCTTT.